The rows below give T cell receptor beta chains drawn from one sample of a study of graft-versus-host responses after intestinal transplantation. Produced via immunoSEQ multiplex PCR; TCRdb's table is partial and in-frame only. The sample has tens of thousands of clones, roughly 90% seen once; the top ten hold 0.11%. No antigen has been assigned to these receptors. The source was unstimulated CD4+ T cells sorted from spleen or lymph node cells, collected before intestinal transplant. The receptors shown here come from a human donor who received an intestinal transplant. The CDR3 runs from the conserved cysteine through the conserved F or W. Each record gives: D gene, J gene, V gene, clone size, CDR3 protein, CDR3 DNA. D genes are given only for firm matches. Size values are once, few and many counts, or a class for expanded clones, and some rows have none.

>TRBD1|TRBJ1-5|TRBV7-2|-
CASSPEVGTGSQRQHF
TGTGCCAGCAGCCCAGAGGTGGGGACAGGGAGTCAAAGACAGCATTTT
>-|TRBJ1-2|TRBV5-8|once
CASSLAGIHSTMRYTF
TGTGCCAGCAGCTTGGCGGGGATCCACTCCACTATGCGCTACACCTTC
>TRBD1|TRBJ1-2|TRBV6-5|-
CASSYLTGDYGYTF
TGTGCCAGCAGTTACCTCACAGGGGACTATGGCTACACCTTC
>-|TRBJ2-2|TRBV11-3|-
CASSSGPNTGELFF
TGTGCCAGCAGCAGCGGTCCGAACACCGGGGAGCTGTTTTTT
>TRBD2|TRBJ2-7|TRBV9|-
CASSGGGGSSYEQYF
TGTGCCAGCAGCGGGGGGGGTGGGAGCTCCTACGAGCAGTACTTC
>-|TRBJ2-2|TRBV2|-
CASSGRTGELFF
TGTGCCAGCAGTGGTCGCACCGGGGAGCTGTTTTTT
>TRBD2|TRBJ2-1|TRBV25-1|-
CASSEGTSGPRVAQFF
TGTGCCAGCAGTGAAGGGACTAGCGGGCCCCGAGTCGCGCAGTTCTTC
>-|TRBJ1-5|TRBV6-1|-
CASSEGRDTPNQPQHF
TGTGCCAGCAGTGAAGGACGCGACACCCCCAATCAGCCCCAGCATTTT
>TRBD1|TRBJ1-6|TRBV6-1|-
CASSSDTTGVSPLHF
TGTGCCAGCAGTTCGGACACGACAGGGGTTTCACCCCTCCACTTT
>-|TRBJ2-1|TRBV6-5|-
CASSSPGLKDEQFF
TGTGCCAGCAGTTCCCCCGGACTAAAAGATGAGCAGTTCTTC
>TRBD2|TRBJ2-3|TRBV19|-
CASSILAGGADTQYF
TGTGCCAGTAGTATTCTAGCGGGCGGGGCAGATACGCAGTATTTT
>-|TRBJ1-4|TRBV15|-
CATSRDWGRGEDEKLFF
TGTGCCACCAGCAGAGATTGGGGGAGGGGAGAGGATGAAAAACTGTTTTTT
>-|TRBJ1-3|TRBV25-1|-
CASSEPAFGGNTIYF
TGTGCCAGCAGTGAACCTGCTTTCGGGGGAAACACCATATATTTT
>-|TRBJ2-2|TRBV10-2|-
CASSSLLTGELFF
TGCGCCAGCAGCTCTCTACTCACCGGGGAGCTGTTTTTT
>TRBD1|TRBJ1-6|TRBV19|-
CPRFGTGPLRDSPLHF
TGCCCCCGGTTCGGGACAGGGCCCCTTCGTGATTCACCCCTCCACTTT
>TRBD1|TRBJ1-6|TRBV7-8|-
CASSPLRDRGSPLHF
TGTGCCAGCAGCCCCCTCCGGGACAGGGGTTCACCCCTCCACTTT
>-|TRBJ1-2|TRBV9|-
CASSDTLGRQDYYGYTF
TGTGCCAGCAGCGATACCTTGGGCCGACAGGACTACTATGGCTACACCTTC
>-|TRBJ1-1|TRBV7-9|-
CASSLAGSLNTEAFF
TGTGCCAGCAGCTTAGCTGGCTCGCTGAACACTGAAGCTTTCTTT
>TRBD1|TRBJ2-2|TRBV4-2|-
CASSLDRGPNTGELFF
TGTGCCAGCAGCCTCGACAGGGGGCCGAACACCGGGGAGCTGTTTTTT
>-|TRBJ1-1|TRBV5-6|-
CASSLVPGLVSTEAFF
TGTGCCAGCAGCTTGGTGCCAGGGCTAGTATCCACTGAAGCTTTCTTT
>-|TRBJ1-6|TRBV27|-
CASSPTGTANNSPLHF
TGTGCCAGCAGTCCCACGGGGACTGCTAATAATTCACCCCTCCACTTT
>-|TRBJ1-1|TRBV28|-
CASGHLEAFF
TGTGCCAGTGGACATCTTGAAGCTTTCTTT
>-|TRBJ1-6|TRBV6-5|-
CASSTLQGLAPLHF
TGTGCCAGCAGTACCTTACAGGGTTTGGCACCCCTCCACTTT
>-|TRBJ2-7|TRBV9|-
CASSVGSSVSYEQYF
TGTGCCAGCAGCGTAGGGAGTAGCGTCTCCTACGAGCAGTACTTC
>-|TRBJ1-2|TRBV10-3|-
CATSGPVGGYTF
TGTGCCACCTCGGGTCCGGTGGGTGGCTACACCTTC